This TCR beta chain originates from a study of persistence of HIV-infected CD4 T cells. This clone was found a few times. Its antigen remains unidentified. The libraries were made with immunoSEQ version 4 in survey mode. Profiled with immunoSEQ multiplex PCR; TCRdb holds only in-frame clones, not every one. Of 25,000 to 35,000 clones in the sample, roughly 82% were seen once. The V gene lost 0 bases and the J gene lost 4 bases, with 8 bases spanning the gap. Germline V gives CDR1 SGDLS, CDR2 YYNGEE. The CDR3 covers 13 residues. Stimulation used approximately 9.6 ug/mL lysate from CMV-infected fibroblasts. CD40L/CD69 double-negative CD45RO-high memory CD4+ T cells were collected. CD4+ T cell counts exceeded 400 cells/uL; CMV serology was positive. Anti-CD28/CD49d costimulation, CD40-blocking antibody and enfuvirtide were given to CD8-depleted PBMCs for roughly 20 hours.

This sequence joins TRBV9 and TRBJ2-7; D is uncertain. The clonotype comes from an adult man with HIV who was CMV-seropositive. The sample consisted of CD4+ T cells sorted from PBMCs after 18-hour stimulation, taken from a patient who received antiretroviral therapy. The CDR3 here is CASSVDPGYEQYF. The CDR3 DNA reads TGTGCCAGCAGCGTAGATCCCGGGTACGAGCAGTACTTC.